Listed below are T cell receptor beta chains from one sample, sequenced in a study of spatial heterogeneity in lung cancer. TCRdb re-analysed the 5' RACE reads in MiXCR, keeping a single row per CDR3 protein. The table records around 12,000 distinct CDR3 sequences, over 11% of them present only once. The material sequenced was PBMCs, taken at surgery. These receptor sequences come from a female donor with early-stage non-small cell lung cancer. Each CDR3 is given with its conserved first and last residue. A D gene is named only where the DNA matches it firmly. The listing skips clone size in some rows; elsewhere it reads once, few, many or a size class.

j_gene,d_gene,abundance,v_gene,CDR3aa,CDR3nt
TRBJ1-2,.,many,TRBV25-1,CASSEEGLYGYTF,TGTGCCAGCTCTGAGGAGGGTTTATATGGCTACACCTTC
TRBJ2-1,.,many,TRBV6-2/TRBV6-3,CASRYGGTPGSYNEQFF,TGTGCCAGCAGATACGGTGGGACTCCCGGGTCCTACAATGAGCAGTTCTTC
TRBJ2-1,.,many,TRBV20-1,CSCSAGAPYNEQFF,TGCAGTTGCTCCGCAGGGGCACCTTACAATGAGCAGTTCTTC
TRBJ1-2,.,many,TRBV29-1,CSVETQNYGYTF,TGCAGCGTTGAGACGCAGAACTATGGCTACACCTTC
TRBJ2-1,TRBD2,many,TRBV29-1,CSARTSGRLDEQFF,TGCAGCGCCCGGACTAGCGGGAGATTAGATGAGCAGTTCTTC
TRBJ2-5,TRBD2,medium-sized,TRBV5-4,CASSKGGREAKETQYF,TGTGCCAGCAGCAAGGGAGGGCGGGAGGCGAAAGAGACCCAGTACTTC
TRBJ2-7,TRBD2,many,TRBV28,CASVKAGELLDEQYF,TGTGCCAGCGTTAAAGCGGGAGAGCTTTTGGACGAGCAGTACTTC
TRBJ1-5,TRBD1,many,TRBV29-1,CSARDRNQPQHF,TGCAGCGCCCGGGACAGAAATCAGCCCCAGCATTTT
TRBJ2-7,.,.,TRBV7-2,CASSLSGFSSYEQYF,TGTGCCAGCAGCTTAAGCGGGTTTAGCTCCTACGAGCAGTACTTC
TRBJ2-7,.,.,TRBV7-2,CASSSTGSAYEQYF,TGTGCCAGCAGCTCAACTGGGTCCGCCTACGAGCAGTACTTC
TRBJ1-1,TRBD1,medium-sized,TRBV7-8,CASSTNRGSNTEAFF,TGTGCCAGCAGCACCAACAGGGGTAGCAACACTGAAGCTTTCTTT
TRBJ2-7,TRBD2,medium-sized,TRBV29-1,CSVELTSGSLDEQYF,TGCAGCGTTGAGTTGACTAGCGGGAGTCTGGACGAGCAGTACTTC
TRBJ2-1,.,few,TRBV29-1,CSVDLYNEQFF,TGCAGCGTTGACCTGTACAATGAGCAGTTCTTC
TRBJ2-7,TRBD2,medium-sized,TRBV29-1,CSVEALGGRAREQYF,TGCAGCGTTGAAGCCCTTGGCGGGAGAGCAAGAGAGCAGTACTTC
TRBJ2-4,.,many,TRBV10-2,CASSRQAGNPQYF,TGCGCCAGCAGCAGACAGGCCGGGAACCCTCAGTACTTC
TRBJ2-6,.,.,TRBV20-1,CSATRLSAGANVLTF,TGCAGTGCTACCCGACTCTCAGCTGGGGCCAACGTCCTGACTTTC
TRBJ1-1,TRBD1,medium-sized,TRBV6-6,CASWVGQGNTEAFF,TGTGCCAGCTGGGTAGGACAGGGAAACACTGAAGCTTTCTTT
TRBJ2-7,TRBD1,few,TRBV5-4,CASSLGQGTGEQYF,TGTGCCAGCAGCTTGGGACAGGGTACAGGGGAGCAGTACTTC
TRBJ2-7,.,many,TRBV29-1,CSVVGRTSAYEQYF,TGCAGCGTAGTCGGGAGAACTTCGGCCTACGAGCAGTACTTC
TRBJ2-7,.,few,TRBV27,CASRLQHGYEQYF,TGTGCCAGCAGACTACAACACGGCTACGAGCAGTACTTC
TRBJ1-3,.,.,TRBV20-1,CSARVASNFVNTIYF,TGCAGTGCTAGAGTGGCCAGCAATTTTGTAAACACCATATATTTT
TRBJ1-2,.,medium-sized,TRBV10-1,CASSAGRYGYTF,TGCGCCAGCAGTGCCGGGAGGTATGGCTACACCTTC
TRBJ2-1,TRBD2,medium-sized,TRBV3-1,CASSPTSGLTHEQFF,TGTGCCAGCAGCCCGACTAGCGGGTTAACGCATGAGCAGTTCTTC
TRBJ2-7,.,.,TRBV2,CASSRGAEQYF,TGTGCCAGCTCCCGAGGGGCCGAGCAGTACTTC
TRBJ1-5,TRBD1,many,TRBV2,CASSGTGSVQPQHF,TGTGCCAGCAGTGGGACAGGATCAGTTCAGCCCCAGCATTTT
TRBJ1-5,TRBD1,medium-sized,TRBV28,CASSSRGGRQPQHF,TGTGCCAGCAGTTCCAGGGGGGGGCGGCAGCCCCAGCATTTT
TRBJ2-3,TRBD2,many,TRBV10-3,CAISEAYSGGAQDTQYF,TGTGCCATCAGTGAGGCCTATAGCGGGGGGGCCCAAGATACGCAGTATTTT
TRBJ2-2,TRBD1,many,TRBV12-3/TRBV12-4,CASTEAGGSPGELFF,TGTGCCAGCACCGAGGCAGGGGGTTCGCCCGGGGAGCTGTTTTTT
TRBJ2-1,TRBD2,many,TRBV12-3/TRBV12-4,CASSSPRTSGNNEQFF,TGTGCCAGCAGTTCCCCCCGGACTAGCGGGAACAATGAGCAGTTCTTC
TRBJ2-5,TRBD2,medium-sized,TRBV12-3/TRBV12-4,CASSISGLAGETQYF,TGTGCCAGCAGTATCTCGGGACTAGCGGGAGAGACCCAGTACTTC
TRBJ1-1,.,medium-sized,TRBV2,CASSALVNTEAFF,TGTGCCAGCAGTGCGCTGGTGAACACTGAAGCTTTCTTT
TRBJ1-3,.,.,TRBV20-1,CSALGRSSGNTIYF,TGCAGTGCGCTCGGACGGAGCTCTGGAAACACCATATATTTT
TRBJ2-5,TRBD2,few,TRBV11-2,CASREGRVETQYF,TGTGCCAGCAGAGAAGGGAGGGTTGAGACCCAGTACTTC
TRBJ2-5,TRBD1,many,TRBV2,CASQTGEETQYF,TGTGCCAGCCAGACAGGGGAGGAGACCCAGTACTTC
TRBJ1-1,TRBD1,.,TRBV20-1,CSASDRTTEAFF,TGCAGTGCATCGGACAGGACGACTGAAGCTTTCTTT
TRBJ2-3,.,medium-sized,TRBV29-1,CSVDRRGSTDTQYF,TGCAGCGTTGATCGTCGGGGTAGCACAGATACGCAGTATTTT
TRBJ1-2,.,few,TRBV6-5,CASSLGRANYGYTF,TGTGCCAGCAGTTTAGGACGGGCGAACTATGGCTACACCTTC
TRBJ2-1,.,medium-sized,TRBV9,CASSVGGTGALSEQFF,TGTGCCAGCAGCGTAGGGGGAACGGGAGCCCTGAGTGAGCAGTTCTTC
TRBJ2-1,.,many,TRBV6-5,CASSLRAVLSYNEQFF,TGTGCCAGCAGTCTGAGGGCGGTCCTCTCCTACAATGAGCAGTTCTTC
TRBJ1-6,TRBD1,many,TRBV28,CASSRTGGDSPLHF,TGTGCCAGCAGTCGGACAGGGGGCGATTCACCCCTCCACTTT
TRBJ2-7,TRBD2,many,TRBV18,CASSQWTRYEQYF,TGTGCCAGCTCACAGTGGACTAGATACGAGCAGTACTTC
TRBJ2-3,.,.,TRBV24-1,CATSDLSLTSDTQYF,TGTGCCACCAGTGATTTATCCCTCACGTCAGATACGCAGTATTTT
TRBJ2-2,.,.,TRBV7-6,CASSSWSSNTGELFF,TGTGCCAGCAGCTCATGGAGCTCGAACACCGGGGAGCTGTTTTTT
TRBJ1-6,TRBD1,.,TRBV6-1,CASSRQGSYNSPLHF,TGTGCCAGCAGCCGACAGGGGTCCTATAATTCACCCCTCCACTTT
TRBJ2-3,TRBD2,medium-sized,TRBV30,CAWSPRAGGPLTDTQYF,TGTGCCTGGAGTCCCCGGGCGGGGGGGCCTCTTACAGATACGCAGTATTTT